This record covers a single T cell receptor (beta chain). The data were taken from a study of blood T cell repertoires in COVID-19. There are 12 residues in the CDR3. Trimming removed 2 bases at V and 6 bases at J, with 7 bases between. Germline-derived CDR1 and CDR2 are SGHNT and YENEEA. TCRdb's table, derived via immunoSEQ multiplex PCR, lists solely in-frame clones and lacks some. The data contain about 50,000 clones, approximately 92% of them singletons. Input material: peripheral blood. The V and J genes are TRBV11-3 and TRBJ1-1, with D unresolved. The TCR sequence derives from a woman aged 60-70 years with COVID-19, enrolled during active disease. CDR3 nucleotide sequence: TGTGCCAGCAGCTTAAGACGGGCTGAAGCTTTCTTT. Amino acids: CASSLRRAEAFF. Variable domain in full (rest from reference TRBV11-3 and TRBJ1-1): EAGVVQSPRYKIIEKKQPVAFWCNPISGHNTLYWYLQNLGQGPELLIRYENEEAVDDSQLPKDRFSAERLKGVDSTLKIQPAELGDSAVYLCASSLRRAEAFFGQGTRLTVV.